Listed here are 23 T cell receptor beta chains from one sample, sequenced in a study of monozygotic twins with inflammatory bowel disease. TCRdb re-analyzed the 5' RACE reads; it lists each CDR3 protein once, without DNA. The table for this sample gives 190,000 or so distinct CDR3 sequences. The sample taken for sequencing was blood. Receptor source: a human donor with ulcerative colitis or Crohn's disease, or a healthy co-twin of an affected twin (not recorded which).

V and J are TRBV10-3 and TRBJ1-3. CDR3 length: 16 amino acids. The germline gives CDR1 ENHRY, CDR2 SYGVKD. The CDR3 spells CAISEGDGQTGNTIYF.

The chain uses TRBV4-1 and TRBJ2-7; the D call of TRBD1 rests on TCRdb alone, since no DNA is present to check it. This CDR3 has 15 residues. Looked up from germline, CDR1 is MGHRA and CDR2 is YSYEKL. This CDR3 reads CASSPRATGAYEQYF.

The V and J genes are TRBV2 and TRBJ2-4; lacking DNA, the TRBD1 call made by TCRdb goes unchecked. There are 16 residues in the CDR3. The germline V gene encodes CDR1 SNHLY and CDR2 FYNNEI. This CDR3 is CASSQDRGRAKNIQYF. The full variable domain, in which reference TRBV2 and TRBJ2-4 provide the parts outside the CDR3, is EPEVTQTPSHQVTQMGQEVILRCVPISNHLYFYWYRQILGQKVEFLVSFYNNEISEKSEIFDDQFSVERPDGSNFTLKIRSTKLEDSAMYFCASSQDRGRAKNIQYFGAGTRLSVL.

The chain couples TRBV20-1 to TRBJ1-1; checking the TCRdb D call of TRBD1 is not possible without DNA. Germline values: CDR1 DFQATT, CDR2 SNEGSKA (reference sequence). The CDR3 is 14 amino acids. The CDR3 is CSARDPISGVEAFF.

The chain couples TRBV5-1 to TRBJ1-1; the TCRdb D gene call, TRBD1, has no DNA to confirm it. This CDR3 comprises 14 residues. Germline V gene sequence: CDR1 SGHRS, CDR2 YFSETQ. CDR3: CASSVGTVNTEAFF.

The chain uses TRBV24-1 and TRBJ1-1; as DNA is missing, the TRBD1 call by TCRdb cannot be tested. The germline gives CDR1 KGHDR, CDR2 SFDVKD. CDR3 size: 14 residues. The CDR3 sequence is CASSAGGLNTEAFF.

This chain's CDR3 is CSVEGRQIHTQYF. This chain links TRBV29-1 with TRBJ2-3; TCRdb's D call, TRBD1, is unchecked because there is no DNA. The V gene's germline CDR1 is SQVTM and CDR2 ANQGSEA. The CDR3 length is 13 residues.

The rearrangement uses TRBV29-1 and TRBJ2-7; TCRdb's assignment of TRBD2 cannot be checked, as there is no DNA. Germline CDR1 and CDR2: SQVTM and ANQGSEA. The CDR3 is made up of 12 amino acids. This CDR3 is CSVGSPSYEQYF.

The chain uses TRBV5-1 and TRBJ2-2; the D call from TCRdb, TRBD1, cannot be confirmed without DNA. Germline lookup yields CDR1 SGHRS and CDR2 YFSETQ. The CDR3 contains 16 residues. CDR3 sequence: CASSTGRTENTGELFF.

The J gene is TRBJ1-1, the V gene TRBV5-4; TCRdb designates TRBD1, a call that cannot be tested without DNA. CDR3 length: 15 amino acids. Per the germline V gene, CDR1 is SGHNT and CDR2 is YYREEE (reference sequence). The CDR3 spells CASSLDLGDSTEAFF.

This chain's CDR3 is CASSLDWISTDTQYF. The chain employs TRBV5-1 and TRBJ2-3. Germline CDR1 reads SGHRS; CDR2 reads YFSETQ. This CDR3 contains 15 residues.

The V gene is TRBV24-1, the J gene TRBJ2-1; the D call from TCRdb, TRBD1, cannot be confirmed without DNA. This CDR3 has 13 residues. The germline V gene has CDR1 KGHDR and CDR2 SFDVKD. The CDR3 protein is CATSESTTGGQFF.

This chain's CDR3 is CSATDGNEQFF. The rearrangement joins TRBV20-1 to TRBJ2-1. Germline CDR1 is DFQATT and CDR2 is SNEGSKA (reference sequence). The CDR3 loop spans 11 amino acids.

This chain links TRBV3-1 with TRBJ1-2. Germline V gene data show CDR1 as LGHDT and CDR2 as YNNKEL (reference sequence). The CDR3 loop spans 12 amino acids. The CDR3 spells CASSQHPSGYTF. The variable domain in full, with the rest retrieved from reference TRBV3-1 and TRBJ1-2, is DTAVSQTPKYLVTQMGNDKSIKCEQNLGHDTMYWYKQDSKKFLKIMFSYNNKELIINETVPNRFSPKSPDKAHLNLHINSLELGDSAVYFCASSQHPSGYTFGSGTRLTVV.

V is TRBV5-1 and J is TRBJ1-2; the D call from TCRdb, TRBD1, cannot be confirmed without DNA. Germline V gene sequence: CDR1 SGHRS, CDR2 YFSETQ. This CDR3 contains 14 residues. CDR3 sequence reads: CASSLQTGLYGYTF.

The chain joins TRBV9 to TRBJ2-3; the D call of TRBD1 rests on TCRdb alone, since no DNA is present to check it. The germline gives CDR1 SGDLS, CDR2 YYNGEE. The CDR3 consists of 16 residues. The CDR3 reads CASSQYPPQGTDTQYF.

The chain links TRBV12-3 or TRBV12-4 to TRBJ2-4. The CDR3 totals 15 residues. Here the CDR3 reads CASSLRRTAKNIQYF.

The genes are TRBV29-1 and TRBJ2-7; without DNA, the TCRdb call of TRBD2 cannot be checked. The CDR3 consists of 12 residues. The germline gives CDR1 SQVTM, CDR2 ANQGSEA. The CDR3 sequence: CSVRATRYEQYF.

The CDR3 spells CASSVAFGDAQETQYF. The chain couples TRBV9 to TRBJ2-5; the D call from TCRdb, TRBD1, cannot be confirmed without DNA. Germline V gene sequence: CDR1 SGDLS, CDR2 YYNGEE. The CDR3 runs to 16 residues.

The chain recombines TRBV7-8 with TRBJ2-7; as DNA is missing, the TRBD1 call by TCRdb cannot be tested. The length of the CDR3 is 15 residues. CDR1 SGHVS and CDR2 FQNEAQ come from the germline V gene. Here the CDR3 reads CASSSYGASSYEQYF.

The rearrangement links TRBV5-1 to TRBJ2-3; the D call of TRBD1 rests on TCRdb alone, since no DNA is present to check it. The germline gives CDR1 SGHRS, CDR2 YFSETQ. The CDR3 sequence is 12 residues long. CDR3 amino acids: CASSAGVGTQYF.

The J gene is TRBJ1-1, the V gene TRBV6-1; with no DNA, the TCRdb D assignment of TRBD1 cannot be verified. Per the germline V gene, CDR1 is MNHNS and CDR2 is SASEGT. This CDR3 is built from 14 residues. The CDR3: CASSSRGGATEAFF.

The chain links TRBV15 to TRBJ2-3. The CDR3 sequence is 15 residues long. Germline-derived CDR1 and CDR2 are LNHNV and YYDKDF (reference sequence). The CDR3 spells CATSRDRLNRNTQYF. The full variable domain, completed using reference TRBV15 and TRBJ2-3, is DAMVIQNPRYQVTQFGKPVTLSCSQTLNHNVMYWYQQKSSQAPKLLFHYYDKDFNNEADTPDNFQSRRPNTSFCFLDIRSPGLGDTAMYLCATSRDRLNRNTQYFGPGTRLTVL.